These 21 T cell receptor beta chains share one sample of origin, sequenced in a study of T-cell reconstitution after alpha-beta-depleted transplantation in children. Preparation of the TCRbeta library used unique molecular identifiers. Via MiXCR, TCRdb re-called the PCR reads, giving one row per CDR3 protein. The profile shows 900,000 or so distinct CDR3 sequences, around 15% of them singletons. Specimen: PBMCs, mostly from graft donor cells, collected 360 days after TCRalphabeta/CD19-depleted stem cell transplant. The receptors shown here come from a male patient younger than 18 who had a stem cell transplant for acute lymphoblastic leukemia, so the T cells may come from the graft donor.

V gene TRBV19 combines with J gene TRBJ2-5, with TRBD2 identical over 7 bases. Germline lookup yields CDR1 LNHDA and CDR2 SQIVND (reference sequence). The CDR3 length is 13 residues. With 6 bases clipped from V and 4 bases from J, the junction kept 5 bases outside the gene matches. CDR3 nucleotides: TGTGCCAGTAGAGGACTAGGGGCAGAGACCCAGTACTTC. Amino acid sequence: CASRGLGAETQYF. Supplemented by reference TRBV19 and TRBJ2-5, the full variable domain reads DGGITQSPKYLFRKEGQNVTLSCEQNLNHDAMYWYRQDPGQGLRLIYYSQIVNDFQKGDIAEGYSVSREKKESFPLTVTSAQKNPTAFYLCASRGLGAETQYFGPGTRLLVL.

V usage is TRBV27 and J usage is TRBJ2-4, with a possible D match to TRBD2 (6 bases). The V end was cut by 4 bases, the J end by 11 bases, with 12 bases between. This CDR3 comprises 12 residues. Per germline, CDR1 MNHEY and CDR2 SMNVEV (reference sequence). CDR3 nucleotides: TGTGCCAGCAGTTCCCCGGGGGAGGTTCAGTACTTC. Protein: CASSSPGEVQYF.

This clonotype was seen a handful of times. The chain is built from TRBV27 and TRBJ1-5, with a tentative D call TRBD1 (6 bases). V was shortened by 6 bases and J by 4 bases, with 22 bases between the two germline ends. The CDR3 extends over 17 amino acids. Germline values: CDR1 MNHEY, CDR2 SMNVEV (reference sequence). The CDR3 DNA reads TGTGCCAGCAGCCGAACCTCCGGGACATCAAGAAATCAGCCCCAGCATTTT. This codes for CASSRTSGTSRNQPQHF.

This clonotype was detected a few times. V and J are TRBV6-5 and TRBJ2-5; maybe TRBD2 (7 bases). The CDR3 sequence is 14 residues long. Per germline, CDR1 MNHEY and CDR2 SVGAGI. V was cut by 2 bases and J by 5 bases, with 12 bases left in between. The CDR3 sequence is CASSYAGAGETQYF. As DNA, the CDR3 is TGTGCCAGCAGTTACGCGGGGGCGGGTGAGACCCAGTACTTC.

The V gene is TRBV29-1, the J gene TRBJ2-7; D is possibly TRBD2 (6 bases). CDR3 length: 11 amino acids. Trimming took 7 bases from V and 7 from J, leaving 14 bases between them. Germline V gene lookup returns CDR1 SQVTM and CDR2 ANQGSEA. The CDR3 sequence is CSALSREEQYF. The CDR3 DNA reads as TGCAGCGCCCTCTCCCGGGAGGAGCAGTACTTC.

This sequence joins TRBV6-5 and TRBJ1-2; maybe TRBD1 (5 bases). V lost 2 bases and J 6 bases, leaving 10 bases between the germline ends. The CDR3 is made up of 13 amino acids. Germline CDR1 reads MNHEY; CDR2 reads SVGAGI. CDR3 sequence (DNA): TGTGCCAGCAGTTACGACAGCGCAGATGGCTACACCTTC. Translating gives CASSYDSADGYTF.

This clonotype was observed at least ten times. CDR3 protein: CASSPLGRGKSYEQYF. CDR3 coding DNA: TGTGCCAGCAGTCCCTTGGGTAGGGGCAAGTCCTACGAGCAGTACTTC. The chain links TRBV6-1 to TRBJ2-7, with a possible D match to TRBD1 (5 bases). V was clipped by 5 bases and J by 1 base, with 18 bases between them. This CDR3 has 16 residues. In germline, CDR1 is MNHNS, CDR2 SASEGT.

The table lists this clonotype with many counts. The V gene is TRBV5-1, the J gene TRBJ2-1; 13 bases are shared with TRBD2. The CDR3 is 17 residues long. V lost 4 bases and J lost 3; bases outside the gene matches: 7. The V gene's germline CDR1 is SGHRS and CDR2 YFSETQ. The CDR3 DNA reads as TGCGCCAGCAGCCGCGGACTAGCGGGGGAATTCTACAATGAGCAGTTCTTC. Encoded protein: CASSRGLAGEFYNEQFF.

This chain connects TRBV7-9 to TRBJ2-1, with TRBD2 as a possible D gene (5 bases). Trimming took 4 bases from V and 8 from J, leaving 18 bases between them. Germline assignment: CDR1 SEHNR and CDR2 FQNEAQ (reference sequence). The CDR3 is 15 amino acids. CDR3 in DNA: TGTGCCAGCAGCTCCCAGCATTTCATCGGGGATGAGCAGTTCTTC. This translates into CASSSQHFIGDEQFF.

At least ten counts were recorded for this clonotype. The rearrangement links TRBV5-1 to TRBJ1-5; tentatively, D is TRBD1 (5 bases). CDR1 and CDR2 from the germline V gene are SGHRS and YFSETQ. The CDR3 is 14 amino acids. V was clipped by 2 bases and J by 7 bases, with 13 bases between them. CDR3 coding DNA: TGCGCCAGCAGCTTTGCCGGGGCCGGGCAGCCCCAGCATTTT. This codes for CASSFAGAGQPQHF.

The rearrangement links TRBV15 to TRBJ2-1; TRBD2 might be the D (6 bases). The V gene's germline CDR1 is LNHNV and CDR2 YYDKDF (reference sequence). CDR3 size: 13 residues. V lost 1 base to trimming and J lost 15 bases, with 16 bases between them. In nucleotides, the CDR3 is TGTGCCACCAGCAGAGTTAACAGCGGGCTTTGGTTCTTC. Protein sequence: CATSRVNSGLWFF.

This clonotype occurred a few times. This chain links TRBV10-3 with TRBJ2-5; 7 bases fit TRBD1. The V gene end was trimmed by 3 bases and the J gene end by 2 bases; junction bases not matched to a gene: 6. This CDR3 is built from 15 residues. Germline-derived CDR1 and CDR2 are ENHRY and SYGVKD. CDR3: CAISEGGAGQETQYF. CDR3 DNA: TGTGCCATCAGTGAAGGGGGCGCAGGACAAGAGACCCAGTACTTC.

This clonotype was observed a few times. The chain couples TRBV20-1 to TRBJ2-7; D is possibly TRBD1 or TRBD2 (5 bases each). Looked up from germline, CDR1 is DFQATT and CDR2 is SNEGSKA (reference sequence). Trimming stripped 2 bases from V and 4 bases from J, with 18 bases between. The CDR3 runs 15 residues. The CDR3 is CSARLPGRQRYEQYF. The DNA for the CDR3 is TGCAGTGCTAGACTGCCGGGACGGCAACGATACGAGCAGTACTTC.

This clonotype was counted between two and nine times. This rearrangement joins TRBV7-9 to TRBJ2-3, with 8 bases aligning to TRBD1. Germline V lookup: CDR1 SEHNR, CDR2 FQNEAQ (reference sequence). V was pared by 5 bases and J by 8 bases, with 15 bases of the junction left unmatched. This CDR3 has 16 residues. The CDR3 is CASSAYGTGGGLTQYF. DNA of the CDR3: TGTGCCAGCAGCGCCTACGGGACAGGAGGAGGTCTTACGCAGTATTTT.

This clonotype occurred a few times. CDR3: CASSDRGGSPLHF. The CDR3 DNA follows: TGTGCCAGCAGCGACAGGGGGGGATCACCCCTCCACTTT. The rearrangement joins TRBV2 to TRBJ1-6; TRBD1 matches 9 bases. CDR1 is SNHLY and CDR2 is FYNNEI in the germline V gene. Trimming took 6 bases from V and 10 from J; bases not matched to a gene: 4. The CDR3 is 13 residues long. Supplemented by reference TRBV2 and TRBJ1-6, the full variable domain reads EPEVTQTPSHQVTQMGQEVILRCVPISNHLYFYWYRQILGQKVEFLVSFYNNEISEKSEIFDDQFSVERPDGSNFTLKIRSTKLEDSAMYFCASSDRGGSPLHFGNGTRLTVT.

The chain joins TRBV24-1 to TRBJ2-2; TRBD1 matches 7 bases. The V and J ends lost 0 bases and 4 bases, in that order; junction bases with no gene match: 4. Per the germline V gene, CDR1 is KGHDR and CDR2 is SFDVKD. There are 16 residues in the CDR3. DNA of the CDR3: TGTGCCACCAGTGATTTGGCACAGGGGAGCACCGGGGAGCTGTTTTTT. Translated: CATSDLAQGSTGELFF.

This clonotype appeared a single time. The chain has TRBV29-1 and TRBJ2-5; TRBD2 matches 8 bases. Losses at the gene ends were 4 bases for V and 4 bases for J; bases not matched to a gene: 20. The CDR3 runs to 18 residues. Looked up from germline, CDR1 is SQVTM and CDR2 is ANQGSEA. This CDR3 is CSVGIVNSGIFYTETQYF. In DNA form, the CDR3 reads TGCAGCGTTGGCATTGTGAATAGCGGGATCTTCTATACAGAGACCCAGTACTTC.

This clonotype was picked up many times. The V and J genes are TRBV29-1 and TRBJ2-1; TRBD1 matches at 8 bases. Germline trimming cut 6 bases from V and 5 bases from J; bases unmatched to any gene: 3. This CDR3 contains 12 residues. The germline gives CDR1 SQVTM, CDR2 ANQGSEA. The CDR3 bases are TGCAGCGTGGAACAGGGGGACAATGAGCAGTTCTTC. This gives the protein CSVEQGDNEQFF.

This clonotype was recorded a few times. V and J are TRBV6-5 and TRBJ2-2, with D possibly being TRBD2 (6 bases). Germline V gene lookup returns CDR1 MNHEY and CDR2 SVGAGI. The CDR3 extends over 17 amino acids. The V end lost 2 bases, the J end lost 2 bases, and 15 bases lay between the germline ends. CDR3 amino acids: CASSYPTRISNTGELFF. For the CDR3, the DNA is TGTGCCAGCAGTTACCCGACTAGGATCTCAAACACCGGGGAGCTGTTTTTT.

The chain carries TRBV11-2 and TRBJ1-3; the D gene is possibly TRBD1 (6 bases). The CDR3 runs 17 residues. V was cut by 2 bases and J by 0 bases, with 14 bases left in between. Germline CDR1 reads SGHAT; CDR2 reads FQNNGV. As DNA, the CDR3 is TGTGCCAGCAGCTTATCCCCCAGGGGAGGCTCTGGAAACACCATATATTTT. It codes for CASSLSPRGGSGNTIYF.

This clonotype was observed many times. The chain uses TRBV5-1 and TRBJ1-3; D ambiguous. Trimming removed 0 bases at V and 5 bases at J, with 3 bases between. The CDR3 is 12 amino acids. Germline V gene lookup returns CDR1 SGHRS and CDR2 YFSETQ. The CDR3 DNA sequence: TGCGCCAGCAGCTTGGTCAGAAACACCATATATTTT. Its translation is CASSLVRNTIYF.